The clone carrying this T cell receptor beta chain has ten or more counts. This record comes from a study of T cells in Graves' hyperthyroidism and ophthalmopathy. Amplified regions were TCR beta CDR3 sequences from RNA transcripts. HTBI primers were the set used in a first-round RT-PCR of the TCR CDR3. In TCRdb, the multiplex PCR reads were re-called with MiXCR into one record per CDR3 protein. This table holds under 750,000 distinct CDR3 sequences, around 19% found once. Germline values: CDR1 DFQATT, CDR2 SNEGSKA (reference sequence). This CDR3 is built from 14 residues. V was trimmed by 0 bases and J by 3 bases, leaving 12 bases between them.

The sequenced material came from blood. The sequence was obtained from a woman in her fifties or sixties with Graves' hyperthyroidism that later progressed to Graves' ophthalmopathy. J is TRBJ2-7 and V is TRBV20-1; D possibly matches TRBD1 or TRBD2 (5 bases each). The CDR3 loop reads CSARDLGEGYEQYF. The CDR3 region has the DNA TGCAGTGCTAGAGATTTGGGGGAAGGCTACGAGCAGTACTTC.